This record covers a single T cell receptor (beta chain). The data belong to a study of blood T cell repertoires in COVID-19. Profiling relied on immunoSEQ multiplex PCR, and the TCRdb table lists in-frame clones only, not all of them. Among over 150,000 clones, around 80% were seen once, and the ten largest hold around 8.4%. Germline CDR1 reads KGHSH; CDR2 reads LQKENI. V dropped 2 bases and J dropped 3 bases, with 9 bases sitting between them. This CDR3 has 14 residues. V gene TRBV18 combines with J gene TRBJ2-3, with D maybe TRBD1 (6 bases). This TCR was sampled from a woman aged 80 or over with active or convalescent COVID-19. The specimen sequenced was peripheral blood. The CDR3 reads CASSPTGSTDTQYF. The CDR3 DNA is TGTGCCAGCTCACCAACAGGGTCAACAGATACGCAGTATTTT.